This T cell receptor (beta chain) was captured in a study of T cell repertoires in cytomegalovirus infection. This CDR3 is 14 amino acids long. With V trimmed by 5 bases and J by 8 bases, 6 bases remained unmatched. Germline V CDR1 and CDR2: MNHEY, SVGAGI. TCRdb ran MiXCR on the reads and lists one entry per CDR3 protein. The top ten hold 13% of the sample, which has 360,000 or so distinct CDR3 sequences, about 32% seen once. On this clonotype: Its antigen remains unknown.

The sequence derives from a human donor in good health (CMV status not recorded). Some clones in this sample may be carry-over from other donors' samples. This specimen consisted of cultured PBMCs, obtained from culture after CMV antigen stimulation. The chain carries TRBV6-5 and TRBJ1-2, with 12 bases that match TRBD1. CDR3 residues: CASSPGQGAKGYTF. Written as DNA, the CDR3 is TGTGCCAGCAGTCCGGGACAGGGGGCGAAGGGCTACACCTTC.